These 32 T cell receptor beta chains were sequenced from one sample in a study of cytomegalovirus exposure and HLA in healthy donors (dated by TCRdb to 2015 to 2018). The library was built by means of the immunoSEQ multiplex PCR assay. For the multiplex PCR, a mixture combining 60 forward primers for TCR Vbeta segments and 13 reverse primers for TCR Jbeta segments was used. The clones in this table, taken by TCRdb from immuneACCESS, are in-frame only. Not every clone is retained; where verified, under half of the shortfall comes from an unresolved V gene, and the cause of the rest is unknown. Present in this sample are over 65,000 clones, roughly 75% of which were seen just once. The biggest ten clones account for over 7% of the sample. Input material: PBMCs. The source of these receptors is a man between 60 and 75 years old in good health and CMV-seropositive.

As for this clone: This sample also contains other DNA sequences that code for the same CDR3. The CDR3 loop is CASSFGLAPYEQYF. The CDR3 DNA is TGTGCCAGCAGCTTCGGACTGGCTCCATACGAGCAGTACTTC. The chain employs TRBV7-2 and TRBJ2-7, with D maybe TRBD2 (5 bases). CDR1 and CDR2 (germline): SGHTA, FQGNSA. Trimming pared 3 bases from V and 4 bases from J, leaving 13 bases between. This CDR3 is built from 14 residues.

The chain uses TRBV21-1 and TRBJ2-5; TRBD2 is the table's D call, not checked against the DNA. TRBV21-1 is listed as a pseudogene. This CDR3 has 13 residues. This CDR3 reads CASSKGEGQTQYF. The CDR3 DNA is TGTGCCAGCAGCAAAGGGGAGGGACAGACCCAGTACTTC.

V and J are TRBV5-1 and TRBJ2-1; 9 bases are shared with TRBD1. This CDR3 comprises 14 residues. Looked up from germline, CDR1 is SGHRS and CDR2 is YFSETQ. Trimming removed 2 bases from V and 5 bases from J; junction bases left unmatched: 2. The CDR3 loop reads CASSLGTGNNEQFF. In DNA form, the CDR3 reads TGCGCCAGCAGCTTAGGGACAGGGAACAATGAGCAGTTCTTC. The variable domain in full, with the rest retrieved from reference TRBV5-1 and TRBJ2-1, is KAGVTQTPRYLIKTRGQQVTLSCSPISGHRSVSWYQQTPGQGLQFLFEYFSETQRNKGNFPGRFSGRQFSNSRSEMNVSTLELGDSALYLCASSLGTGNNEQFFGPGTRLTVL.

The chain recombines TRBV7-6 with TRBJ2-1, with D perhaps TRBD1 (5 bases). Germline loops: CDR1 SGHVS, CDR2 FNYEAQ. Trimming took off 2 bases at V and 7 bases at J, with 18 bases between the two ends. The CDR3 consists of 16 residues. CDR3 in DNA: TGTGCCAGCAGCTTAATTTCGGGCAGGGCAGGGAATGAGCAGTTCTTC. Amino acid sequence: CASSLISGRAGNEQFF.

J is TRBJ1-1 and V is TRBV7-9; D not certain. The CDR3 has 15 amino acids. The V end lost 5 bases, the J end lost 1 base, and 14 bases lay between the germline ends. Germline V lookup: CDR1 SEHNR, CDR2 FQNEAQ (reference sequence). The CDR3 loop reads CASSPPGGRNTEAFF. The CDR3 DNA follows: TGTGCCAGCAGCCCCCCGGGTGGAAGGAACACTGAAGCTTTCTTT.

The chain is built from TRBV7-9 and TRBJ1-5; no reliable D call. The CDR3 sequence is 12 residues long. V shed 6 bases and J shed 9 bases, with 12 bases lying between them. CDR1 and CDR2 from the germline V gene are SEHNR and FQNEAQ (reference sequence). CDR3 sequence reads: CASRTDERPQHF. In DNA form, the CDR3 reads TGTGCCAGCAGAACAGACGAGAGGCCCCAGCATTTT.

Only a few counts were recorded for this clone. Its ends do not fully match the called genes, so a read error is possible. The rearrangement links TRBV7-9 to TRBJ2-2, with TRBD1 identical over 11 bases. The CDR3 runs 16 residues. Germline V lookup: CDR1 SEHNR, CDR2 FQNEAQ (reference sequence). This chain's CDR3 is CSSSLRTGGSTGELFF. CDR3 bases: TGTTCCAGCAGCTTGAGGACAGGGGGCTCCACCGGGGAGCTGTTTTTT.

This clone was seen a few times. The chain joins TRBV4-1 to TRBJ2-2, with TRBD1 matching over 8 bases. The germline V gene has CDR1 MGHRA and CDR2 YSYEKL. The length of the CDR3 is 15 residues. The V segment lost 5 bases and the J segment 6 bases; nucleotides outside the gene matches: 8. In DNA, the CDR3 is TGCGCCAGCAGCTATGAACCGGGACAGGCCGGGGAGCTGTTTTTT. It encodes CASSYEPGQAGELFF.

This clone has just one count. This chain joins TRBV10-2 and TRBJ2-7; TRBD2 might be the D (5 bases). V lost 4 bases to trimming and J lost 0 bases, with 10 bases between them. Germline CDR1 and CDR2: WSHSY and SAAADI. This CDR3 is 14 amino acids long. The chain's CDR3 is CASSGGLSSYEQYF. For the CDR3, the DNA is TGCGCCAGCAGTGGAGGACTTAGCTCCTACGAGCAGTACTTC.

V is TRBV5-6 and J is TRBJ2-7, with 10 bases matching TRBD1. Germline-derived CDR1 and CDR2 are SGHDT and YYEEEE. The CDR3 spans 14 residues. Losses at the gene ends were 4 bases for V and 3 bases for J; bases not matched to a gene: 4. The DNA for the CDR3 is TGTGCCAGCAGCCTGGACAGGGGGAACTACGAGCAGTACTTC. Translating it yields CASSLDRGNYEQYF. Looking up the rest from reference TRBV5-6 and TRBJ2-7 gives the full variable domain: DAGVTQSPTHLIKTRGQQVTLRCSPKSGHDTVSWYQQALGQGPQFIFQYYEEEERQRGNFPDRFSGHQFPNYSSELNVNALLLGDSALYLCASSLDRGNYEQYFGPGTRLTVT.

The chain employs TRBV5-6 and TRBJ2-5, with D possibly matching TRBD1 (8 bases). V lost 2 bases and J 5 bases, leaving 16 bases between the germline ends. The germline V gene has CDR1 SGHDT and CDR2 YYEEEE. This CDR3 has 15 amino acids. In nucleotides, the CDR3 is TGTGCCAGCAGCTTCGGCAGGGGGCGGGGGGAGACCCAGTACTTC. Its translation is CASSFGRGRGETQYF.

The CDR3 nucleotides are TGTGCCAGCAGCCGCGGGGGCTCCTACAATGAGCAGTTCTTC. It specifies CASSRGGSYNEQFF. The genes are TRBV7-9 and TRBJ2-1, with 7 bases matching TRBD2. Germline V lookup: CDR1 SEHNR, CDR2 FQNEAQ (reference sequence). The V gene end was trimmed by 5 bases and the J gene end by 0 bases; junction bases not matched to a gene: 1. The CDR3 totals 14 residues.

The sample holds one count of this clone. V gene TRBV2 combines with J gene TRBJ2-2; 11 positions match TRBD2. Germline CDR1 is SNHLY and CDR2 is FYNNEI. With 8 bases clipped from V and 5 bases from J, the junction kept 10 bases outside the gene matches. This CDR3 region has 16 residues. The CDR3: CASATSGGPRTGELFF. CDR3 nucleotides: TGTGCCAGCGCAACTAGCGGGGGACCTCGGACCGGGGAGCTGTTTTTT.

This clone was recorded only once. Here the CDR3 DNA reads TGCGCCAGCAGTGAGGCGCGGGGCTTCTACGAGCAGTACTTC. Its translation is CASSEARGFYEQYF. The genes are TRBV10-2 and TRBJ2-7; a weak D match, TRBD2 (6 bases). Trimming cost V 2 bases and J 3 bases, with 11 bases left between them. The CDR3 is 14 residues long. CDR1 is WSHSY, CDR2 SAAADI, per germline.

This clone was detected only a few times. The rearrangement links TRBV9 to TRBJ2-1; the D gene is possibly TRBD2 (6 bases). The CDR3 has 14 amino acids. Looked up from germline, CDR1 is SGDLS and CDR2 is YYNGEE. The germline V and J ends were trimmed by 0 bases and 9 bases, with 13 bases remaining between them. CDR3 DNA: TGTGCCAGCAGCGTAGGGAGGGGACTCAGTGAGCAGTTCTTC. It yields the protein CASSVGRGLSEQFF.

This sequence joins TRBV10-1 and TRBJ2-3; possibly TRBD1 for D (6 bases). This CDR3 has 15 amino acids. V shed 3 bases and J shed 1 base, with 11 bases lying between them. Germline V gene data show CDR1 as WNHNN and CDR2 as SYGVQD (reference sequence). CDR3 loop: CASSEAAGGTDTQYF. In nucleotides, the CDR3 is TGCGCCAGCAGTGAAGCGGCAGGGGGCACAGATACGCAGTATTTT.

The gene calls are TRBV7-9 and TRBJ2-5, with TRBD1 matching 8 bases. The DNA end is a closer match to TRBJ2-7, so the J assignment may be wrong. This CDR3 is built from 15 residues. Germline lookup yields CDR1 SEHNR and CDR2 FQNEAQ (reference sequence). The CDR3 is CASSSRTGSLDEQYF. The CDR3 DNA sequence: TGTGCCAGCAGCTCAAGGACAGGGAGCTTGGACGAGCAGTACTTC.

Details on this clone: One end of the junction varies from germline; a read error may be responsible. This chain connects TRBV2 to TRBJ2-7; 12 nucleotides agree with TRBD1. The CDR3 runs to 15 residues. Per the germline V gene, CDR1 is SNHLY and CDR2 is FYNNEI. DNA of the CDR3: TGTGCCAGCAGTGAAGCGCTCGGGACAGGGGGCGGGTTGGACTTC. Amino acid sequence: CASSEALGTGGGLDF.

This clone was counted a single time. This chain links TRBV2 with TRBJ2-7; D is unresolved. The CDR3 covers 15 residues. V was shortened by 2 bases and J by 7 bases, with 18 bases between the two germline ends. The germline V gene encodes CDR1 SNHLY and CDR2 FYNNEI. The chain's CDR3 is CASSETAVVTREQYF. The CDR3 nucleotides are TGTGCCAGCAGTGAAACCGCGGTAGTAACGAGAGAGCAGTACTTC.

With respect to this clone: The junction differs from germline at one of its ends, possibly a read error. The chain recombines TRBV7-7 with TRBJ2-5; D might be TRBD1 (6 bases). This CDR3 contains 14 residues. Per the germline V gene, CDR1 is SSHAT and CDR2 is FNYEAQ (reference sequence). CDR3 residues: CASSEQGIQETQYF. The CDR3 nucleotides read TGTGCTAGCAGCGAACAGGGAATCCAAGAGACCCAGTACTTC.

For this clone: The junction shows a germline mismatch at one end, possibly a read error. The same CDR3 arises from other DNA sequences in this sample as well. This chain joins TRBV7-7 and TRBJ2-5; 7 bases are shared with TRBD2. The CDR3 is made up of 15 amino acids. Germline values: CDR1 SSHAT, CDR2 FNYEAQ (reference sequence). The CDR3 nucleotides are TGTGCTAGCAGCTTGGGGCGGGAGCTCAAGGAGACCCAGTACTTC. It specifies CASSLGRELKETQYF.

The chain is built from TRBV4-1 and TRBJ2-7; 8 nucleotides line up with TRBD1. CDR1 and CDR2 from the germline V gene are MGHRA and YSYEKL. The J segment lost 2 bases and the V segment lost 4 bases, leaving 7 bases of the junction unmatched. The CDR3 is 15 residues long. The CDR3 coding sequence is TGCGCCAGCAGCCGGGACAGGACACAAACCTACGAGCAGTACTTC. This codes for CASSRDRTQTYEQYF.

This rearrangement joins TRBV5-8 to TRBJ1-3; a weak D match, TRBD1 (6 bases). Looked up from germline, CDR1 is SGHTS and CDR2 is YDEGEE. This CDR3 has 16 amino acids. V was clipped by 2 bases and J by 0 bases, with 12 bases between them. Here the CDR3 DNA reads TGTGCCAGCAGCTTAAGACAGGCGGGCTCTGGAAACACCATATATTTT. Protein sequence: CASSLRQAGSGNTIYF.

This clone appeared a few times. The V and J genes are TRBV5-6 and TRBJ2-3; tentative D call: TRBD2 (7 bases). Germline CDR1 is SGHDT and CDR2 is YYEEEE. This CDR3 spans 16 amino acids. Trimming cost V 0 bases and J 4 bases, with 15 bases left between them. CDR3 nucleotide sequence: TGTGCCAGCAGCTTGGGCGGGGGCACTAGAGCAGATACGCAGTATTTT. Protein: CASSLGGGTRADTQYF. Supplemented by reference TRBV5-6 and TRBJ2-3, the full variable domain reads DAGVTQSPTHLIKTRGQQVTLRCSPKSGHDTVSWYQQALGQGPQFIFQYYEEEERQRGNFPDRFSGHQFPNYSSELNVNALLLGDSALYLCASSLGGGTRADTQYFGPGTRLTVL.

This rearrangement joins TRBV6-6 to TRBJ2-6; D gene uncertain. Looked up from germline, CDR1 is MNHNY and CDR2 is SVGAGI (reference sequence). The ends were cut back, 2 bases at V and 0 bases at J, with 5 bases in the middle. The CDR3 spans 15 residues. CDR3 sequence (DNA): TGTGCCAGCAGTTACGAGAACTCTGGGGCCAACGTCCTGACTTTC. Protein sequence: CASSYENSGANVLTF.

The chain's CDR3 is CASSLDRVSTNEKLFF. CDR3 bases: TGTGCCAGCAGCTTAGATCGCGTATCAACTAATGAAAAACTGTTTTTT. The V and J genes are TRBV11-1 and TRBJ1-4; D remains ambiguous. CDR3 length equals 16 residues. Trimming shortened V by 1 base and J by 0 bases, and 9 bases separated the two germline ends. The V gene's germline CDR1 is SGHAT and CDR2 FQDESV (reference sequence).

In DNA, the CDR3 is TGTGCCAGCAGCTTAGCGCTCGCTAGCGGCGAGCAGTTCTTC. It translates to CASSLALASGEQFF. The chain combines TRBV7-6 with TRBJ2-1; 7 nucleotides align to TRBD2. The CDR3 contains 14 residues. Per the germline V gene, CDR1 is SGHVS and CDR2 is FNYEAQ. Germline trimming cut 0 bases from V and 10 bases from J; bases unmatched to any gene: 6. The variable domain in full, completed from reference TRBV7-6 and TRBJ2-1, reads GAGVSQSPRYKVTKRGQDVALRCDPISGHVSLYWYRQALGQGPEFLTYFNYEAQQDKSGLPNDRFSAERPEGSISTLTIQRTEQRDSAMYRCASSLALASGEQFFGPGTRLTVL.

The V gene is TRBV6-5, the J gene TRBJ1-2; tentative D call: TRBD1 (5 bases). CDR3 length equals 13 residues. The germline V gene has CDR1 MNHEY and CDR2 SVGAGI. V lost 5 bases and J lost 5, with 12 bases in between. The CDR3 bases are TGTGCCAGCAGTGCCGCGACAGAGTATGGCTACACCTTC. The encoded protein is CASSAATEYGYTF.

The rearrangement links TRBV5-6 to TRBJ1-2; 7 bases match TRBD1. CDR3 size: 16 residues. CDR1 SGHDT and CDR2 YYEEEE come from the germline V gene. Trimming took 0 bases from V and 1 from J; bases not matched to a gene: 6. CDR3 amino acids: CASSLAGRDSNYGYTF. The CDR3 region has the DNA TGTGCCAGCAGCTTGGCCGGGAGGGACAGTAACTATGGCTACACCTTC.

The V gene is TRBV25-1, the J gene TRBJ1-1; possible D gene TRBD1, 5 bases. From germline, CDR1 is MGHDK and CDR2 SYGVNS. V dropped 3 bases and J dropped 1 base, with 9 bases sitting between them. The CDR3 spans 14 residues. This chain's CDR3 is CASSDRASNTEAFF. As DNA, the CDR3 is TGTGCCAGCAGTGACAGGGCCTCGAACACTGAAGCTTTCTTT.

The chain employs TRBV2 and TRBJ1-2; weak D call: TRBD1 (6 bases). Trimming removed 5 bases at V and 13 bases at J, with 14 bases between. CDR1 is SNHLY, CDR2 FYNNEI, per germline. The CDR3 sequence is 11 residues long. The CDR3 DNA sequence: TGTGCCAGCAGTCACAACAGGGATATCACCTTC. Encoded protein: CASSHNRDITF.

J is TRBJ2-2 and V is TRBV5-4, with D perhaps TRBD1 (5 bases). The germline V and J ends were trimmed by 4 bases and 10 bases, with 14 bases remaining between them. Per the germline V gene, CDR1 is SGHNT and CDR2 is YYREEE (reference sequence). The CDR3 consists of 13 residues. This CDR3 is CASSAGSRLELFF. The CDR3 bases are TGTGCCAGCAGCGCAGGGTCAAGGTTGGAGCTGTTTTTT.